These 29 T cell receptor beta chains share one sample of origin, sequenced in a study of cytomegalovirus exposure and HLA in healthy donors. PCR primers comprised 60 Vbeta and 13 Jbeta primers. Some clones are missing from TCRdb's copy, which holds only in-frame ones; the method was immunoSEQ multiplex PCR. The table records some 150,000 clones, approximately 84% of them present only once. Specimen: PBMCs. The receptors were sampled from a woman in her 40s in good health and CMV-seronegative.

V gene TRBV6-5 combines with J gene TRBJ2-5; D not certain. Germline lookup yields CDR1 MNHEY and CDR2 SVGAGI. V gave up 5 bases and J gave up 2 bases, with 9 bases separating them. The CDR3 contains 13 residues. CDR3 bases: TGTGCCAGCAGTACGGTGTTACAAGAGACCCAGTACTTC. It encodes CASSTVLQETQYF.

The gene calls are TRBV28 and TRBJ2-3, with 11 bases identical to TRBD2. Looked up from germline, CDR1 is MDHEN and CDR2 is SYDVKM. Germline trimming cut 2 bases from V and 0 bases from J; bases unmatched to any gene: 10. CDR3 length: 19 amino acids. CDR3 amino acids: CASSLRLAGGGGSTDTQYF. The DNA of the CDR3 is TGTGCCAGCAGTTTAAGGCTAGCGGGAGGTGGGGGGAGCACAGATACGCAGTATTTT.

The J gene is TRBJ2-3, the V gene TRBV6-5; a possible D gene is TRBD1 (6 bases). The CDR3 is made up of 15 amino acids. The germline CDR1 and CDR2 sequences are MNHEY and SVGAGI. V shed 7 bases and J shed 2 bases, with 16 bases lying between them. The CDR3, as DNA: TGTGCCAGCACCCGGGACACATCCTTCACAGATACGCAGTATTTT. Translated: CASTRDTSFTDTQYF.

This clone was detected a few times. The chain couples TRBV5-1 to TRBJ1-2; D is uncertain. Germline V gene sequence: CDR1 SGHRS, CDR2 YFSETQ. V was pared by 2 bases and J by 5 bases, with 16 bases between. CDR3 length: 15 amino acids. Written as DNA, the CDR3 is TGCGCCAGCAGCTTCGGACCAAATGGAGGGTATGGCTACACCTTC. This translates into CASSFGPNGGYGYTF.

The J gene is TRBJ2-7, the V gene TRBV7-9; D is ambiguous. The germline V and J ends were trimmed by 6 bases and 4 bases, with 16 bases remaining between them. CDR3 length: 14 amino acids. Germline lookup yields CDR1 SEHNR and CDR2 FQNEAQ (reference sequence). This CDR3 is CASSDPITGYEQYF. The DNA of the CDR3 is TGTGCCAGCAGTGATCCTATCACCGGTTACGAGCAGTACTTC.

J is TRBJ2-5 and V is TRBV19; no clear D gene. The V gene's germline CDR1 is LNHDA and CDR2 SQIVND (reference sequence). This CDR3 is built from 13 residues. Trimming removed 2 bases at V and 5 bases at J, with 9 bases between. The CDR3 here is CASSISRLETQYF. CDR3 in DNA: TGTGCCAGTAGTATATCGAGACTGGAGACCCAGTACTTC.

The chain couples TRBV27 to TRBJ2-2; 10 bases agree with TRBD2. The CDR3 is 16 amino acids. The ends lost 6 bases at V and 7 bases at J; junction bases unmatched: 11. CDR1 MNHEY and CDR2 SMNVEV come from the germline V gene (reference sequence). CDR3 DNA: TGTGCCAGCAGGGGAGCGGGAGGGCCGGCGGTCGGGGAGCTGTTTTTT. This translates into CASRGAGGPAVGELFF.

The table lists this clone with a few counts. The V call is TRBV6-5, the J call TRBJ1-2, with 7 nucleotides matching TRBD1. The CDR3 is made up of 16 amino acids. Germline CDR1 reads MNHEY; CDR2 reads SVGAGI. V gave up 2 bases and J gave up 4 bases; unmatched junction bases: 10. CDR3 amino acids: CASSYHHLRDSYGYTF. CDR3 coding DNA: TGTGCCAGCAGTTACCACCATTTGCGGGACAGCTATGGCTACACCTTC.

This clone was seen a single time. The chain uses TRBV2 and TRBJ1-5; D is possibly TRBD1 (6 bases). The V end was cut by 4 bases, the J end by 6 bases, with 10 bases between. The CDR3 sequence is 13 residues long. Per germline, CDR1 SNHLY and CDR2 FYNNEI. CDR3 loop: CASSVQGSQPQHF. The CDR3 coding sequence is TGTGCCAGCAGTGTACAGGGTAGTCAGCCCCAGCATTTT. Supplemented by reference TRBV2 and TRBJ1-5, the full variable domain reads EPEVTQTPSHQVTQMGQEVILRCVPISNHLYFYWYRQILGQKVEFLVSFYNNEISEKSEIFDDQFSVERPDGSNFTLKIRSTKLEDSAMYFCASSVQGSQPQHFGDGTRLSIL.

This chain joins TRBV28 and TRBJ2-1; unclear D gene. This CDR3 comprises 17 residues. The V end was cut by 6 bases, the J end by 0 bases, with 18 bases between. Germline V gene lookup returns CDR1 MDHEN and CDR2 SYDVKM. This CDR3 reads CASSHPTAESSYNEQFF. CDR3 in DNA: TGTGCCAGCAGCCACCCTACCGCCGAGAGCTCCTACAATGAGCAGTTCTTC.

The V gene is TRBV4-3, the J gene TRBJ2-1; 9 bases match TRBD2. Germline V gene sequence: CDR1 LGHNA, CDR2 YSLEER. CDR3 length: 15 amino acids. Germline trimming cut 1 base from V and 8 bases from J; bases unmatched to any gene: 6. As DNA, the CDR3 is TGCGCCAGCAGCCAAGTGACTAGCGGAGTGGATGAGCAGTTCTTC. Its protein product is CASSQVTSGVDEQFF.

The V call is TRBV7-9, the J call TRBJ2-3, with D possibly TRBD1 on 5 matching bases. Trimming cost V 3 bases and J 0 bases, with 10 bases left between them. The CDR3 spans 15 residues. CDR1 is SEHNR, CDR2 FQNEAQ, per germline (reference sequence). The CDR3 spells CASSFGQGSTDTQYF. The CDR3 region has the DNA TGTGCCAGCAGCTTTGGGCAGGGTAGCACAGATACGCAGTATTTT.

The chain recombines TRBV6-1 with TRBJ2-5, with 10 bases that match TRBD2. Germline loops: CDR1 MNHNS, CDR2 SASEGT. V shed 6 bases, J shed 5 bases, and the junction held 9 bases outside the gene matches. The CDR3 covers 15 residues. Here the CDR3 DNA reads TGTGCCAGCAGCGGCCCAAGAGCGGGAGGGGAGACCCAGTACTTC. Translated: CASSGPRAGGETQYF.

The CDR3 is CASSLKGANPYEQYF. In DNA form, the CDR3 reads TGTGCCAGCAGCTTGAAAGGGGCCAATCCCTACGAGCAGTACTTC. This chain links TRBV7-9 with TRBJ2-7, with D tentatively TRBD1 (5 bases). This CDR3 contains 15 residues. Germline CDR1 reads SEHNR; CDR2 reads FQNEAQ (reference sequence). Trimming took off 3 bases at V and 2 bases at J, with 14 bases between the two ends.

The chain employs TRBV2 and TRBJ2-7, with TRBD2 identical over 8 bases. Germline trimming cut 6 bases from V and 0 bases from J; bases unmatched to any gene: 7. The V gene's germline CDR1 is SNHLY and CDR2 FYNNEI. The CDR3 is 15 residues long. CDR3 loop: CASSATSGFSYEQYF. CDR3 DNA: TGTGCCAGCAGCGCTACTAGCGGATTCTCCTACGAGCAGTACTTC. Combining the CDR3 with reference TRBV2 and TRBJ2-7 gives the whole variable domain EPEVTQTPSHQVTQMGQEVILRCVPISNHLYFYWYRQILGQKVEFLVSFYNNEISEKSEIFDDQFSVERPDGSNFTLKIRSTKLEDSAMYFCASSATSGFSYEQYFGPGTRLTVT.

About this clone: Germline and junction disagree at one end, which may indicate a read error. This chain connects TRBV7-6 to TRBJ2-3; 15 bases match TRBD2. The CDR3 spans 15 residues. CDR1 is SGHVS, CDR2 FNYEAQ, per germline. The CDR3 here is CASSLGEGLAGGLHF. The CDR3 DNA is TGTGCCAGCAGCTTAGGCGAGGGACTAGCGGGAGGACTCCATTTT.

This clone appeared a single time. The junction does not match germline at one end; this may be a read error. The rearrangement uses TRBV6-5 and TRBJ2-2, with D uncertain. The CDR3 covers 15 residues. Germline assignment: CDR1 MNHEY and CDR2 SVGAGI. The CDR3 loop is CASNYSMAYTGELFF. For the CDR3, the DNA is TGTGCCAGCAATTACTCGATGGCCTACACCGGGGAGCTGTTTTTT.

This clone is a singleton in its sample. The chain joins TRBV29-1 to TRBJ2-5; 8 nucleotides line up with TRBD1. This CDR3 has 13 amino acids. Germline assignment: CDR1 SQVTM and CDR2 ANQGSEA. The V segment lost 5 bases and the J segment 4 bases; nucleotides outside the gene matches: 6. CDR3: CSVRRTGSETQYF. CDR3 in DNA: TGCAGCGTTAGGAGGACAGGGTCAGAGACCCAGTACTTC. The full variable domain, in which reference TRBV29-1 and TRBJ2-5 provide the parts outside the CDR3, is SAVISQKPSRDICQRGTSLTIQCQVDSQVTMMFWYRQQPGQSLTLIATANQGSEATYESGFVIDKFPISRPNLTFSTLTVSNMSPEDSSIYLCSVRRTGSETQYFGPGTRLLVL.

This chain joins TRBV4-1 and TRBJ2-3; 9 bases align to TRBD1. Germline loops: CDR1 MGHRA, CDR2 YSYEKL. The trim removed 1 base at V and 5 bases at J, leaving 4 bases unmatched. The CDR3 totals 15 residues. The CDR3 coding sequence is TGCGCCAGCAGCCAAGGACAGGGGGTGTTAGATACGCAGTATTTT. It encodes CASSQGQGVLDTQYF.

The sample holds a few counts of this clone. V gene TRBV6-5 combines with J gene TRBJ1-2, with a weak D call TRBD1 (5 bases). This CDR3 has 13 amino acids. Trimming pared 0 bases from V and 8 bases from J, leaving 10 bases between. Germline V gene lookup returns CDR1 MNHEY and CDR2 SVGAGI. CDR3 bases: TGTGCCAGCAGTTACTCGAAAGGGGTGGGCTACACCTTC. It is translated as CASSYSKGVGYTF.

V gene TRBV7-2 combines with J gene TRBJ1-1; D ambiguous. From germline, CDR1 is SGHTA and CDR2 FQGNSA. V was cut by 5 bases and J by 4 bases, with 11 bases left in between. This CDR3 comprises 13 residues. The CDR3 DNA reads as TGTGCCAGCAGCCGCAGGAGGGCCACTGAAGCTTTCTTT. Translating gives CASSRRRATEAFF.

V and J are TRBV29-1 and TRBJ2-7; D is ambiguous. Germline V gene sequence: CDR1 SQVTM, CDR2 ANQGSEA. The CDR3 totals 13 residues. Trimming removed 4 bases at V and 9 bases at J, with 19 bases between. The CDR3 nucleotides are TGCAGCGTTGTTCCCAGCTCCCTAAGAGGGCAGTACTTC. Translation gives CSVVPSSLRGQYF.

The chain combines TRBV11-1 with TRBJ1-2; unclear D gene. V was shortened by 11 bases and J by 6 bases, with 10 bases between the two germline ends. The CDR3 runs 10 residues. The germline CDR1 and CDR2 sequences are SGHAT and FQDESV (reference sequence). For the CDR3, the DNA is TGTGCCGTCGGCCAGGATGGCTACACCTTC. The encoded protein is CAVGQDGYTF. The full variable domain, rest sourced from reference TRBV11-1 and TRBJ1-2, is EAEVAQSPRYKITEKSQAVAFWCDPISGHATLYWYRQILGQGPELLVQFQDESVVDDSQLPKDRFSAERLKGVDSTLKIQPAELGDSAMYLCAVGQDGYTFGSGTRLTVV.

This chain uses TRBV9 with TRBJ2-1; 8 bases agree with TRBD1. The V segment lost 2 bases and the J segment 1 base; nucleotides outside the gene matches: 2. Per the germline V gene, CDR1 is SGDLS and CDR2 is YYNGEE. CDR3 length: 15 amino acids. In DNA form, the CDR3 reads TGTGCCAGCAGCGTCACAGGGGGATCCTACAATGAGCAGTTCTTC. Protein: CASSVTGGSYNEQFF.

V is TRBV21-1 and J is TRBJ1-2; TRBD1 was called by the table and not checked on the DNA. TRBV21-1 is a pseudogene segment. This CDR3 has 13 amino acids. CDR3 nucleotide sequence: TGTGCCAGCAGCCCTGACAGGGAGTACGGCTACACCTTC. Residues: CASSPDREYGYTF.

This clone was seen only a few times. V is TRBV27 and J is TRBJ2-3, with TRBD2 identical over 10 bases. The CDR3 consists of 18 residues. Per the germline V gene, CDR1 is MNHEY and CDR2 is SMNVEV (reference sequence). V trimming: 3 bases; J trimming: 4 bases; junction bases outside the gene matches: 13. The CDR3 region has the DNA TGTGCCAGCAGTTTGGATATGGAGCTAGCGGGAGATTCAGATACGCAGTATTTT. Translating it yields CASSLDMELAGDSDTQYF.

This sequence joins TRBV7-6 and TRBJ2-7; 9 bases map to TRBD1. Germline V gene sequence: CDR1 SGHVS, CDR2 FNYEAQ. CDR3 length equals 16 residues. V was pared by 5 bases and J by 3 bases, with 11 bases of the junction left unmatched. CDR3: CASSPRPGTGHYEQYF. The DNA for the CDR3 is TGTGCCAGCAGCCCACGACCCGGGACAGGGCACTACGAGCAGTACTTC.

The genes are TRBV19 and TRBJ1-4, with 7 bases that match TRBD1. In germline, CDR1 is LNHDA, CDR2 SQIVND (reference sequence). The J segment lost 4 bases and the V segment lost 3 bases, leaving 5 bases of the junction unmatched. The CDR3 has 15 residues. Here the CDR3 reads CASSIAGGSNEKLFF. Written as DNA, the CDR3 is TGTGCCAGTAGTATCGCAGGGGGAAGTAATGAAAAACTGTTTTTT.

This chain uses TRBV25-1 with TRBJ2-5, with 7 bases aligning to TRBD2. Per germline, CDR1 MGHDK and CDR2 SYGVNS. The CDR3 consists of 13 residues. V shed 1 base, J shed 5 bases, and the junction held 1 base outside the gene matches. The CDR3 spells CASSEWGGETQYF. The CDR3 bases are TGTGCCAGCAGTGAATGGGGAGGGGAGACCCAGTACTTC.